This paragraph covers one T cell receptor beta chain sequence. Its cognate antigen has yet to be identified. No much larger clone is present one base from it, and per-base qualities are unavailable. The V and J ends are trimmed by 4 bases and 2 bases, leaving 14 bases between them. Its CDR3 holds 15 amino acids, cysteine through phenylalanine. Of the read, only the CDR3 DNA is kept; its 45 bases are in frame from base 1. The germline V gene yields KGHSH for CDR1 and LQKENI for CDR2. The data derive from a study of control samples from healthy donors and cancer patients (dated by TCRdb to the early 2020s). The library was built by means of the immunoSEQ multiplex PCR assay. The immuneACCESS repertoire file appears here via TCRdb, limited to in-frame rearrangements. These files lack a portion of the clones; in checked studies, under half of the deficit traces to unresolved V genes, and the cause of the others is not known. This sample is represented by about 80,000 clones; around 80% of them were singletons. The ten top clones hold 11% of the sample.

This sequence was found in a man aged 55 to 70 with head and neck cancer. The sequenced sample was PBMCs. Recombination joined TRBV18 with TRBJ1-2; no D segment can be confidently identified. The sequenced DNA: TGTGCCAGCTCACAAAGTCAGGAGTCAAACTATGGCTACACCTTC. Its amino acids are CASSQSQESNYGYTF.